This T cell receptor beta chain appears in the sequencing data of a study of response to subunit inactivated influenza vaccine. General study points: Authors suggested each seasonal influenza vaccination recruits few new T cells.

Note on this clonotype: Its antigen remains unidentified.

TCRdb re-derived calls from the RT-PCR reads in MiXCR, one entry per CDR3 protein. This sample has 500,000 or so distinct CDR3 sequences, with approximately 16% found just once. Trimming left V 5 bases short and J 6 bases short, with 17 bases between. The CDR3 runs to 15 residues. Germline-derived CDR1 and CDR2 are SGHNT and YYREEE (reference sequence). The rearrangement joins TRBV5-4 to TRBJ2-2, with a weak D call TRBD2 (5 bases). This sequence originates from a man aged 50 to 69 who received an inactivated influenza vaccine. This specimen consisted of CD4+ T cells sorted from PBMCs, obtained around 25 months after vaccination. For the CDR3, the DNA is TGTGCCAGCAGAACCGAGGGTTGGAGCGCCGGGGAGCTGTTTTTT. This translates into CASRTEGWSAGELFF.